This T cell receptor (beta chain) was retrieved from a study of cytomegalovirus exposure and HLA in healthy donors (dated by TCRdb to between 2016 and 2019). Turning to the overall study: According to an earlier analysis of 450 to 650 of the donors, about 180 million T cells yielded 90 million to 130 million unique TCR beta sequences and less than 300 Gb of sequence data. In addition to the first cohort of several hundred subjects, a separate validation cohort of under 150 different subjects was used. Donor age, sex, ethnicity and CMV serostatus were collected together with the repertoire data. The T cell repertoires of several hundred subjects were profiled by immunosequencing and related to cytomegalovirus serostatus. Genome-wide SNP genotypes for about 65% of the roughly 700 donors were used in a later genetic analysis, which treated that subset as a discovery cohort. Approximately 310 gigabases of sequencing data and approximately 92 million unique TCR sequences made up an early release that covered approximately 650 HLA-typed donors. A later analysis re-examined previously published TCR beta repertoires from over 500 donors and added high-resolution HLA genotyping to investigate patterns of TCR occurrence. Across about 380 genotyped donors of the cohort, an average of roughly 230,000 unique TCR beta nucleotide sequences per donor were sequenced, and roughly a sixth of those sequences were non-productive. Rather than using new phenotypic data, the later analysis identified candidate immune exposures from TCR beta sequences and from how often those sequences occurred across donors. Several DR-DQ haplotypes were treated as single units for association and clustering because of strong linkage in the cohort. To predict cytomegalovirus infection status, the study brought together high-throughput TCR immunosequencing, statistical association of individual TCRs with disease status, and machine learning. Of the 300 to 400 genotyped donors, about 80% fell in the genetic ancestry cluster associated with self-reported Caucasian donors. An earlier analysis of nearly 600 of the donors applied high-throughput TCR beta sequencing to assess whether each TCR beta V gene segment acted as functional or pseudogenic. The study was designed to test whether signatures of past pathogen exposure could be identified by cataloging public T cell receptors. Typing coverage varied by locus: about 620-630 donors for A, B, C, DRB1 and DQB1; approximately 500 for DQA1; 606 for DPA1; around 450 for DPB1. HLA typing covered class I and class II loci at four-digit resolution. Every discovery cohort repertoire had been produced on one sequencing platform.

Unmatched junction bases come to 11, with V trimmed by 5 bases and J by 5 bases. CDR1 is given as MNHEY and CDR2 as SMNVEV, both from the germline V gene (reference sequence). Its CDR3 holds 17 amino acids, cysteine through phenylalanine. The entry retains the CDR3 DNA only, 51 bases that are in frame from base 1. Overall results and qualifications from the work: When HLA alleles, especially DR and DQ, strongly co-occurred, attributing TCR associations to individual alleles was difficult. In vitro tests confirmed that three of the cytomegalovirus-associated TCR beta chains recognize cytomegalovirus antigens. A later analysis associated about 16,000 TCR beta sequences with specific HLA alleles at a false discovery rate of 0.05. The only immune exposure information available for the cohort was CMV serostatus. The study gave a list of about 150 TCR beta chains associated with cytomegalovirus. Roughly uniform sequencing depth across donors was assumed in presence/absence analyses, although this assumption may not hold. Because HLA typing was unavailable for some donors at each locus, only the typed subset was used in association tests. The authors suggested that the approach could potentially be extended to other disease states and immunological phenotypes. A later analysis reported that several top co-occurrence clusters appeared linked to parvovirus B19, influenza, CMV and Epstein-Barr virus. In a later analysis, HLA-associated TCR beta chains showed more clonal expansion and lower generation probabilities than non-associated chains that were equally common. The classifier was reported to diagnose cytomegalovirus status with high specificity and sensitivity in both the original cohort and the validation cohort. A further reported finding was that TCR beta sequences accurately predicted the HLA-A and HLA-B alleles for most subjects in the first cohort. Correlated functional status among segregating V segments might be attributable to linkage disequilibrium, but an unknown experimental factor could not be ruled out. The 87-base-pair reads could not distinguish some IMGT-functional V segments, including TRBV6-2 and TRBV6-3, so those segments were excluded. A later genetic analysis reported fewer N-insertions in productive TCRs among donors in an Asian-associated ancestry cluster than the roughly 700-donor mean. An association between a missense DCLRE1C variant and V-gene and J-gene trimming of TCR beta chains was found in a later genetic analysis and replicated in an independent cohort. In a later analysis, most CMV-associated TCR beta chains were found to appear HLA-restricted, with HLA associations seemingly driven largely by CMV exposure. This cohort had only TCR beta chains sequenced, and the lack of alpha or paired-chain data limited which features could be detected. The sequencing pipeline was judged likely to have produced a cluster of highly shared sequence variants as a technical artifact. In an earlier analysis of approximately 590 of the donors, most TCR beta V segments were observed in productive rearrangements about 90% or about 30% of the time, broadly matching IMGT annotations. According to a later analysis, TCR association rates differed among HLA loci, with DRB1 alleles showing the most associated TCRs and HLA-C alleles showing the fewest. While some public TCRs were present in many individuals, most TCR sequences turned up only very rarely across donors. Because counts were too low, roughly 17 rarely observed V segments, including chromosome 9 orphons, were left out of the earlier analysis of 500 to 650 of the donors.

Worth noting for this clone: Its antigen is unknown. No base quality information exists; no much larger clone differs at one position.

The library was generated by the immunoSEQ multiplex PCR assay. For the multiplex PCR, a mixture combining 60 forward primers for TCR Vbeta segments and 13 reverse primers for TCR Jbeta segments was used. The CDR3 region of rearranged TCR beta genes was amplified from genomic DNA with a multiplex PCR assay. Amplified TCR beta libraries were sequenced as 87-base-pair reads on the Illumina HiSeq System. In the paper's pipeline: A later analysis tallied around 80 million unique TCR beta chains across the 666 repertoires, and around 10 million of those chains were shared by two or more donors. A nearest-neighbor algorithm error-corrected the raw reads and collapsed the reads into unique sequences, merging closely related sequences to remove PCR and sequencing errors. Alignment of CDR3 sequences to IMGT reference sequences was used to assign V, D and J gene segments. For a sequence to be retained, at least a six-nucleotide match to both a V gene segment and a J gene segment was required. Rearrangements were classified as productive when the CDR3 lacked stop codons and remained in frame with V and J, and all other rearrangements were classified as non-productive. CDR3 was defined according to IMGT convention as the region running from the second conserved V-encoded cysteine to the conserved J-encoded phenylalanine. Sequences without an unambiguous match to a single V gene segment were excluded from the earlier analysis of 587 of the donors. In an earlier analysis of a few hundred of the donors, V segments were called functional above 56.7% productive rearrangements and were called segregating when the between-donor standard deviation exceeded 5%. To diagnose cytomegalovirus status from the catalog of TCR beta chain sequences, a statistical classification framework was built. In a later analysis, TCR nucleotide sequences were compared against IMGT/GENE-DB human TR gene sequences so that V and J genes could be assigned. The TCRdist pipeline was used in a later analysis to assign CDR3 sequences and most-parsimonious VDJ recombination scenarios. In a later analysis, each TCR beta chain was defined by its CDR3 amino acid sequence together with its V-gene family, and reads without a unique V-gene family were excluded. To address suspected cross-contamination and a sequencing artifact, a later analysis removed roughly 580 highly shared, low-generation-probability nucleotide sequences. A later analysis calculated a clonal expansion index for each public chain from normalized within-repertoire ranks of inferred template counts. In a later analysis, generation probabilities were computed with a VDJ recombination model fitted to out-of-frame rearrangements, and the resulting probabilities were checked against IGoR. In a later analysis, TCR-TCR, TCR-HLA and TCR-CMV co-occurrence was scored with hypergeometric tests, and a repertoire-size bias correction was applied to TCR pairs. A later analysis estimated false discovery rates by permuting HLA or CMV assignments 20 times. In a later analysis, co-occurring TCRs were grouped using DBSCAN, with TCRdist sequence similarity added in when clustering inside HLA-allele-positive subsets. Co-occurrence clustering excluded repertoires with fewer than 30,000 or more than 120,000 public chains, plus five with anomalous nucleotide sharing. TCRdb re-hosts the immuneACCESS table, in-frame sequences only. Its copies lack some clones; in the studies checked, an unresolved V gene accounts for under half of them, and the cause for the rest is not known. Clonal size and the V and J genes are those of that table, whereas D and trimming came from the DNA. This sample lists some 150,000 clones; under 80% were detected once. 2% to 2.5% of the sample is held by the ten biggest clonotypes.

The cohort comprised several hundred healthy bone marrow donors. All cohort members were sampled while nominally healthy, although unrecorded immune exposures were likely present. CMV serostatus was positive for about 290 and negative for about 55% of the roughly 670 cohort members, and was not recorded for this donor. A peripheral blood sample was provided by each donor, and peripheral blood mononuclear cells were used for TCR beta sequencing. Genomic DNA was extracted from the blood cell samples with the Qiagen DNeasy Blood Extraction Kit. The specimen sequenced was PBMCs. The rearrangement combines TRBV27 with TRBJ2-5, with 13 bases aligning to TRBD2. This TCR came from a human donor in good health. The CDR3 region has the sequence CASSPRLAGGRLETQYF. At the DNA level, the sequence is TGTGCCAGCAGTCCCCGACTAGCGGGGGGCCGACTTGAGACCCAGTACTTC.